These 27 T cell receptor beta chains originate from one sample sequenced in a study of OX40 agonist ivuxolimab in advanced cancers. Libraries were made using the immunoSEQ multiplex PCR assay. TCRdb holds this immuneACCESS table with in-frame rearrangements only. Some clones are missing; in checked studies, unresolved V genes explain under half, and the rest has no known cause. This sample comprises 73,000 or so clones, under 90% of them detected only once. Together, the top ten hold less than 2.5% of the sample. Material: CD4+ or CD8+ T cells sorted from blood, obtained in a trial of the OX40 agonist ivuxolimab. The receptor set was obtained from an adult with an advanced solid tumor such as melanoma, head and neck, liver or kidney cancer.

The J gene is TRBJ1-1, the V gene TRBV27, with D possibly matching TRBD1 (6 bases). V was shortened by 7 bases and J by 5 bases, with 23 bases between the two germline ends. CDR1 is MNHEY, CDR2 SMNVEV, per germline (reference sequence). The CDR3 has 16 amino acids. This CDR3 reads CASIKIGGLLKTEAFF. CDR3 sequence (DNA): TGTGCCAGCATCAAAATCGGGGGGCTTTTAAAGACTGAAGCTTTCTTT.

The chain joins TRBV5-6 to TRBJ2-1; D gene ambiguous. Trimming removed 3 bases at V and 4 bases at J, with 8 bases between. The CDR3 contains 13 residues. Germline CDR1 is SGHDT and CDR2 is YYEEEE. This CDR3 reads CASSWSPYNEQFF. DNA for the CDR3: TGTGCCAGCAGCTGGTCCCCTTACAATGAGCAGTTCTTC.

The J gene is TRBJ2-1, the V gene TRBV27, with TRBD2 matching over 10 bases. Trimming took 6 bases from V and 3 from J; bases not matched to a gene: 5. CDR3 size: 15 residues. From germline, CDR1 is MNHEY and CDR2 SMNVEV (reference sequence). In nucleotides, the CDR3 is TGTGCCAGCAGACTACGGACTAGCGGCTACAATGAGCAGTTCTTC. Protein sequence: CASRLRTSGYNEQFF.

This chain connects TRBV29-1 to TRBJ1-2; a weak D match, TRBD1 (6 bases). This CDR3 contains 12 residues. V lost 7 bases and J 9 bases, leaving 18 bases between the germline ends. Germline loops: CDR1 SQVTM, CDR2 ANQGSEA. The CDR3 DNA is TGCAGCGCGGACAGACAGACTCCTAGCTACACCTTC. It is translated as CSADRQTPSYTF. Using reference TRBV29-1 and TRBJ1-2 for the parts outside the CDR3, the full variable domain is SAVISQKPSRDICQRGTSLTIQCQVDSQVTMMFWYRQQPGQSLTLIATANQGSEATYESGFVIDKFPISRPNLTFSTLTVSNMSPEDSSIYLCSADRQTPSYTFGSGTRLTVV.

This chain connects TRBV19 to TRBJ1-2, with D possibly TRBD1 on 5 matching bases. The CDR3 totals 18 residues. Germline V lookup: CDR1 LNHDA, CDR2 SQIVND (reference sequence). V was pared by 0 bases and J by 2 bases, with 19 bases between. The CDR3 reads CASSIDFGGLGGNYGYTF. CDR3 nucleotide sequence: TGTGCCAGTAGTATAGATTTTGGGGGGTTAGGAGGGAACTATGGCTACACCTTC.

The V gene is TRBV5-1, the J gene TRBJ1-1; TRBD1 matches at 7 bases. Germline V gene sequence: CDR1 SGHRS, CDR2 YFSETQ. The CDR3 contains 15 residues. V dropped 4 bases and J dropped 5; count of bases not matched to a gene: 11. The DNA of the CDR3 is TGCGCCAGCAGCCCGTCACCGGGACAGACAACTGAAGCTTTCTTT. This translates into CASSPSPGQTTEAFF.

The V and J genes are TRBV7-9 and TRBJ1-1; D ambiguous. Germline V gives CDR1 SEHNR, CDR2 FQNEAQ (reference sequence). The CDR3 consists of 14 residues. V was trimmed by 3 bases and J by 0 bases, leaving 8 bases between them. The CDR3 loop is CASSFGAMNTEAFF. The CDR3 bases are TGTGCCAGCAGCTTTGGCGCAATGAACACTGAAGCTTTCTTT.

This chain uses TRBV11-2 with TRBJ1-1; D is unresolved. Germline CDR1 is SGHAT and CDR2 is FQNNGV. Trimming removed 7 bases from V and 1 base from J, with 16 bases in between. The CDR3 extends over 15 amino acids. The CDR3 DNA follows: TGTGCCAGCACCCCACCCGGTAGGCCGAACACTGAAGCTTTCTTT. Protein product: CASTPPGRPNTEAFF.

The genes are TRBV19 and TRBJ2-7; 8 bases are a match to TRBD1. The length of the CDR3 is 13 residues. After removal of 5 bases from V and 5 bases from J, the junction contained 5 bases not matched to a gene. Looked up from germline, CDR1 is LNHDA and CDR2 is SQIVND (reference sequence). The CDR3 reads CASSSTGANEQYF. The CDR3 nucleotides read TGTGCCAGTAGTTCGACAGGGGCCAACGAGCAGTACTTC.

The chain employs TRBV10-3 and TRBJ2-1; D gene ambiguous. V gave up 4 bases and J gave up 6 bases, with 7 bases separating them. This CDR3 is 12 amino acids long. CDR1 and CDR2 (germline): ENHRY, SYGVKD. The DNA for the CDR3 is TGTGCCATCAGTGGCCCTGGCAATGAGCAGTTCTTC. It translates to CAISGPGNEQFF.

V and J are TRBV7-3 and TRBJ2-7; 10 bases agree with TRBD2. The V gene's germline CDR1 is SGHTA and CDR2 FQGTGA. The CDR3 runs to 15 residues. J was trimmed by 4 bases and V by 5 bases; bases with no gene match: 8. CDR3 region: CASSPRGSGRYEQYF. For the CDR3, the DNA is TGTGCCAGCAGCCCCCGAGGTAGCGGGAGGTACGAGCAGTACTTC. The full variable domain, its missing parts supplied by reference TRBV7-3 and TRBJ2-7, is GAGVSQTPSNKVTEKGKYVELRCDPISGHTALYWYRQSLGQGPEFLIYFQGTGAADDSGLPNDRFFAVRPEGSVSTLKIQRTERGDSAVYLCASSPRGSGRYEQYFGPGTRLTVT.

This chain links TRBV29-1 with TRBJ1-5; no clear D. The germline V gene has CDR1 SQVTM and CDR2 ANQGSEA. CDR3 length: 15 residues. V lost 0 bases and J lost 4, with 13 bases in between. The CDR3 is CSVEDYHSTNQPQHF. DNA for the CDR3: TGCAGCGTTGAAGATTATCACAGCACAAATCAGCCCCAGCATTTT.

The V call is TRBV18, the J call TRBJ2-5; 9 bases are a match to TRBD1. Germline CDR1 and CDR2: KGHSH and LQKENI. The CDR3 contains 14 residues. V dropped 5 bases and J dropped 5; count of bases not matched to a gene: 6. CDR3 residues: CASSNYDRGETQYF. CDR3 DNA: TGTGCCAGCTCAAACTACGACAGGGGGGAGACCCAGTACTTC.

The V call is TRBV19, the J call TRBJ1-2, with D unclear. The ends were cut back, 2 bases at V and 1 base at J, with 5 bases in the middle. The CDR3 covers 13 residues. Germline V gene sequence: CDR1 LNHDA, CDR2 SQIVND (reference sequence). CDR3 in DNA: TGTGCCAGTAGTATAAAGGATAACTATGGCTACACCTTC. Protein sequence: CASSIKDNYGYTF.

The gene calls are TRBV7-3 and TRBJ2-1, with 9 nucleotides matching TRBD1. The CDR3 extends over 15 amino acids. Germline CDR1 reads SGHTA; CDR2 reads FQGTGA. Trimming removed 3 bases from V and 5 bases from J; junction bases left unmatched: 5. The CDR3 bases are TGTGCCAGCAGCTTGGGGGACAGGGTTAACAATGAGCAGTTCTTC. Protein product: CASSLGDRVNNEQFF.

The chain is built from TRBV11-2 and TRBJ1-2, with TRBD1 as a possible D gene (5 bases). There are 16 residues in the CDR3. The germline V gene has CDR1 SGHAT and CDR2 FQNNGV. Trimming left V 0 bases short and J 4 bases short, with 15 bases between. CDR3 amino acids: CASSLEGALQAYGYTF. CDR3 nucleotide sequence: TGTGCCAGCAGCTTAGAAGGCGCACTACAGGCCTATGGCTACACCTTC.

The rearrangement links TRBV7-8 to TRBJ1-3; D gene ambiguous. CDR1 is SGHVS, CDR2 FQNEAQ, per germline. The CDR3 has 16 residues. V was shortened by 6 bases and J by 4 bases, with 19 bases between the two germline ends. DNA for the CDR3: TGTGCCAGCAGTCCCAACCTAGGACTGGGAGGAAACACCATATATTTT. This codes for CASSPNLGLGGNTIYF.

The chain uses TRBV21-1 and TRBJ2-7; TRBD1 was called by the table and not checked on the DNA. TRBV21-1 is annotated as a pseudogene. The CDR3 is made up of 13 amino acids. The CDR3 is CASTPTGVNEQYF. For the CDR3, the DNA is TGTGCCAGCACTCCGACAGGGGTAAACGAGCAGTACTTC.

The rearrangement uses TRBV7-2 and TRBJ2-5, with 9 nucleotides matching TRBD2. With 1 base clipped from V and 4 bases from J, the junction kept 4 bases outside the gene matches. CDR3 length equals 15 residues. Per germline, CDR1 SGHTA and CDR2 FQGNSA. CDR3 amino acids: CASSLDSGRGETQYF. CDR3 bases: TGTGCCAGCAGCTTAGATAGCGGGAGAGGAGAGACCCAGTACTTC.

This chain joins TRBV6-1 and TRBJ1-5; D uncertain. The CDR3 length is 12 residues. The germline V gene has CDR1 MNHNS and CDR2 SASEGT. Trimming stripped 7 bases from V and 0 bases from J, with 4 bases between. CDR3 in amino acids: CASTDSNQPQHF. In DNA, the CDR3 is TGTGCCAGCACTGATAGCAATCAGCCCCAGCATTTT.

The chain couples TRBV4-2 to TRBJ1-1; TRBD1 is a possible D gene (5 bases). Trimming shortened V by 0 bases and J by 4 bases, and 9 bases separated the two germline ends. The V gene's germline CDR1 is LGHNA and CDR2 YNFKEQ. The CDR3 length is 14 residues. The CDR3 DNA reads as TGTGCCAGCAGCCAAGATATGCAGGGCACTGAAGCTTTCTTT. The encoded protein is CASSQDMQGTEAFF.

The gene calls are TRBV5-1 and TRBJ2-7, with D possibly called TRBD1 or TRBD2 (7 bases each). Trimming shortened V by 1 base and J by 3 bases, and 11 bases separated the two germline ends. Germline V gene sequence: CDR1 SGHRS, CDR2 YFSETQ. The CDR3 is 14 residues long. CDR3 DNA: TGCGCCAGCAGCTTGACAGGGGAGGGCTACGAGCAGTACTTC. Translated: CASSLTGEGYEQYF.

The V and J genes are TRBV14 and TRBJ1-2; 7 bases are a match to TRBD1. This CDR3 has 17 amino acids. Per the germline V gene, CDR1 is SGHDN and CDR2 is FVKESK. V was clipped by 2 bases and J by 8 bases; unmatched bases: 17. For the CDR3, the DNA is TGTGCCAGCAGCCAACCTATCGGGACAGCGTCTCTGGGAGGCTACACCTTC. It yields the protein CASSQPIGTASLGGYTF.

The gene calls are TRBV6-5 and TRBJ1-2; possibly TRBD1 for D (6 bases). Germline CDR1 and CDR2: MNHEY and SVGAGI. Trimming shortened V by 5 bases and J by 6 bases, and 10 bases separated the two germline ends. CDR3 length equals 12 residues. The CDR3 bases are TGTGCCAGCAGTGTGGGGGCGGATGGCTACACCTTC. It encodes CASSVGADGYTF.

The gene calls are TRBV19 and TRBJ2-1, with 9 bases that match TRBD2. The germline gives CDR1 LNHDA, CDR2 SQIVND (reference sequence). V was pared by 5 bases and J by 4 bases, with 18 bases of the junction left unmatched. The CDR3 is made up of 19 amino acids. The CDR3 DNA reads as TGTGCCAGTAGTCCCGGGGTTTTCTGGGGAGCGGGAGGTTACAATGAGCAGTTCTTC. As protein: CASSPGVFWGAGGYNEQFF.

V gene TRBV11-2 combines with J gene TRBJ2-7; weak D call: TRBD1 (6 bases). CDR1 is SGHAT and CDR2 is FQNNGV in the germline V gene. The CDR3 length is 14 residues. The V end was cut by 6 bases, the J end by 4 bases, with 16 bases between. This CDR3 reads CASRKFGQRYEQYF. The CDR3 DNA is TGTGCCAGCAGGAAATTCGGACAGAGATACGAGCAGTACTTC.

The rearrangement joins TRBV6-5 to TRBJ2-7, with a possible D match to TRBD2 (5 bases). Germline assignment: CDR1 MNHEY and CDR2 SVGAGI. The V gene lost 2 bases and the J gene lost 5 bases, with 7 bases spanning the gap. The CDR3 runs to 12 residues. The CDR3 region has the DNA TGTGCCAGCAGTTACCGGGGTAACGAGCAGTACTTC. This codes for CASSYRGNEQYF.